The clone carrying this T cell receptor (beta chain) has a count of ten or more. The antigen remains undetermined. The data stem from a study of T-cell reconstitution after alpha-beta-depleted transplantation in children. The authors prepared the TCRbeta library with unique molecular identifiers. A single record per CDR3 protein comes from TCRdb applying MiXCR to the PCR reads. Of 130,000 to 150,000 distinct CDR3 sequences in the sample, around 9% were seen once. General observations from the study: Some patients showed high day-60 TCRbeta diversity, which derived from surviving recipient T cells and thymic progenitors. At the one-year point after transplant, T-cell counts and TCRbeta diversity were found to come mostly from T cells that had been newly produced. Reportedly, roughly two months post-transplant, alpha-beta T cells arose from several hundred expanded graft clones.

The CDR3 spans 15 residues. From germline, CDR1 is SGHRS and CDR2 YFSETQ. The V end lost 3 bases, the J end lost 0 bases, and 13 bases lay between the germline ends. The chain joins TRBV5-1 to TRBJ2-7, with D perhaps matching TRBD1 (6 bases). The origin of this receptor is a female patient aged 2-15 years who had a stem cell transplant for congenital amegakaryocytic thrombocytopenia, so the T cells may come from the graft donor. The sample consisted of PBMCs, mostly from graft donor cells, taken 180 days after TCRalphabeta/CD19-depleted stem cell transplant. The CDR3 DNA sequence: TGCGCCAGCAGCTCTTTGACAGGAAACTCCTACGAGCAGTACTTC. Translating gives CASSSLTGNSYEQYF.